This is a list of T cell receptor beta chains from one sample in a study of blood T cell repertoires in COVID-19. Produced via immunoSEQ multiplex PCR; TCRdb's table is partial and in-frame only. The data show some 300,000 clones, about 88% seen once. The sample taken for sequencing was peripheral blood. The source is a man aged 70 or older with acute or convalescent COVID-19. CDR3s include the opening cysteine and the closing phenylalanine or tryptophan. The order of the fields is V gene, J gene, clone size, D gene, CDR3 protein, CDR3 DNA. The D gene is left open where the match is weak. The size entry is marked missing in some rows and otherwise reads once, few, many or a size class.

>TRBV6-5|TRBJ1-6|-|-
CASSYRVGDSPLHF
TGTGCCAGCAGTTACAGGGTAGGGGATTCACCCCTCCACTTT
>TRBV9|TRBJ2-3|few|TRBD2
CASSGGSGGGTDTQYF
TGTGCCAGCAGCGGTGGTAGCGGGGGAGGCACAGATACGCAGTATTTT
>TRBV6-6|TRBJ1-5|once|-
CASSPSGGSNQPQHF
TGTGCCAGCAGTCCGTCTGGCGGGAGCAATCAGCCCCAGCATTTT
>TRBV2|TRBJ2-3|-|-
CASSVEGRRSDTQYF
TGTGCCAGCAGTGTAGAGGGGAGGAGGTCAGATACGCAGTATTTT
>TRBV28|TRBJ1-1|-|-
CASSLREGEMNTEAFF
TGTGCCAGCAGTTTACGGGAGGGAGAGATGAACACTGAAGCTTTCTTT
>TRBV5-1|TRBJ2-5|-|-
CASSLLGGPLWQETQYF
TGCGCCAGCAGCTTGCTCGGGGGGCCACTGTGGCAAGAGACCCAGTACTTC
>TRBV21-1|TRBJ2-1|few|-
CASSKALGKRDSCEQFF
TGTGCCAGCAGCAAAGCGCTTGGGAAGCGGGATTCGTGTGAGCAGTTCTTC
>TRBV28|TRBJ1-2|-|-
CASSAPLGYTF
TGTGCCAGCAGTGCCCCCCTAGGCTACACCTTC
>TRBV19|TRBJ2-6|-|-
CASRLSGANVLTF
TGTGCCAGTAGACTCTCTGGGGCCAACGTCCTGACTTTC
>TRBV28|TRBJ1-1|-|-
CASRKRAGMNTEAFF
TGTGCCAGCAGAAAGCGGGCGGGAATGAACACTGAAGCTTTCTTT
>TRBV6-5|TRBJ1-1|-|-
CASSCADCMNTEAFF
TGTGCCAGCAGCTGCGCCGACTGTATGAACACTGAAGCTTTCTTT
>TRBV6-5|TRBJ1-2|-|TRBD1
CASRRTGAYGYTF
TGTGCCAGCAGAAGGACAGGGGCCTATGGCTACACCTTC
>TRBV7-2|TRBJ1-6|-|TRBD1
CASSFGTGGTSPLHF
TGTGCCAGCAGCTTCGGGACAGGGGGCACTTCACCCCTCCACTTT
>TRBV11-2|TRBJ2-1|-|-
CASSYSIDSYNEQFF
TGTGCCAGCAGCTATAGTATTGATAGCTACAATGAGCAGTTCTTC
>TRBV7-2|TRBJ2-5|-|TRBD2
CASSLGLAGGWETQYF
TGTGCCAGCAGCCTGGGACTAGCGGGAGGATGGGAGACCCAGTACTTC
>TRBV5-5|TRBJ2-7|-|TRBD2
CASSSAPGTTGGDPYF
TGTGCCAGCAGCTCGGCCCCCGGGACTACAGGAGGGGACCCGTACTTC
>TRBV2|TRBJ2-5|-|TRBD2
CASSKAGATETQYF
TGTGCCAGCAGTAAGGCGGGAGCTACCGAGACCCAGTACTTC
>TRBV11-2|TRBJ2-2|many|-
CASSLDSSQRELFF
TGTGCCAGCAGCTTAGACTCGTCTCAGAGGGAGCTGTTTTTT
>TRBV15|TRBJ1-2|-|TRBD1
CATSSQGTGAGGYTF
TGTGCCACCAGCAGCCAGGGGACAGGGGCCGGGGGCTACACCTTC
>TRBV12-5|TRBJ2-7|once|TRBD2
CASGLDPGLACEQYF
TGTGCTAGTGGTCTCGACCCGGGACTAGCGTGCGAGCAGTACTTC
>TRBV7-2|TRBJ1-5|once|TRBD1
CASRAGTGFSEPQHF
TGTGCCAGCAGGGCCGGGACAGGGTTTAGCGAGCCCCAGCATTTT
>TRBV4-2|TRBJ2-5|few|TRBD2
CASSQELAGGPISETQYF
TGTGCCAGCAGCCAAGAACTAGCGGGGGGGCCGATCTCAGAGACCCAGTACTTC